The rows below give T cell receptor beta chains drawn from one sample of a study of cytomegalovirus exposure and HLA in healthy donors. The method was immunoSEQ multiplex PCR; TCRdb's version includes in-frame clones alone and lacks a portion of them. There are about 120,000 clones in the sample; roughly nine tenths occur only once, and less than 1.5% lies in the top ten. Sequences were obtained from PBMCs. These receptors originate from a young woman in good health and CMV-seronegative. CDR3s include the opening cysteine and the closing phenylalanine or tryptophan. A D gene is named only where the DNA matches it firmly. Size values are once, few and many counts, or a class for expanded clones, and some rows have none.

size	V	J	D	DNA	CDR3
.	TRBV7-9	TRBJ2-7	TRBD1	TGTGCCAGCAGCAGAGACAGGGTTGGCTACGAGCAGTACTTC	CASSRDRVGYEQYF
.	TRBV2	TRBJ2-5	TRBD2	TGTGCCAGCAGTGAAGCGCAGGCGGGAGTACGGGAGACCCAGTACTTC	CASSEAQAGVRETQYF
.	TRBV6-1	TRBJ1-6	.	TGTGCCACTAGGCGGGTCAGCTCCTATAATTCACCCCTCCACTTT	CATRRVSSYNSPLHF
.	TRBV9	TRBJ1-1	.	TGTGCCAGCAGCGTCGAACAGGGCTCTAGCACTGAAGCTTTCTTT	CASSVEQGSSTEAFF
.	TRBV2	TRBJ1-4	.	TGTGCCAGCAGTGAAGGCGACATCACCCTCGGAAAACTGTTTTTT	CASSEGDITLGKLFF
.	TRBV7-2	TRBJ1-3	.	TGTGCCAGCAGCCCAATGGGCCATTCAACTGGAAACACCATATATTTT	CASSPMGHSTGNTIYF
.	TRBV6-6	TRBJ2-6	.	TGTGCCAGCAGTTACCTACAGAGGGCTGGGGCCAACGTCCTGACTTTC	CASSYLQRAGANVLTF
few	TRBV27	TRBJ2-1	.	TGTGCCAGCAGTCCCTTATCCTACAATGAGCAGTTCTTC	CASSPLSYNEQFF
once	TRBV30	TRBJ1-2	TRBD1	TGTGCCTGGGGAGGGACAGGGACCCACCCGGGTGATGGCTACACCTTC	CAWGGTGTHPGDGYTF
.	TRBV27	TRBJ1-5	.	TGTGCCAGCAGTTTAGGGCAGGGGATAAGGCCCCAGCATTTT	CASSLGQGIRPQHF
.	TRBV10-3	TRBJ2-3	TRBD2	TGTGCCATCGCGGGCCCCACTAGCGCAGATACGCAGTATTTT	CAIAGPTSADTQYF
.	TRBV29-1	TRBJ1-3	.	TGCAGCGCGGGGGATTCTGGAAACACCATATATTTT	CSAGDSGNTIYF
.	TRBV28	TRBJ1-4	.	TGTGCCAGCAGGCCTGGACTGTACAATGAAAAACTGTTTTTT	CASRPGLYNEKLFF
.	TRBV7-8	TRBJ1-1	.	TGTGCCAGCAGCTTAGTTCGGACAATGAACACTGAAGCTTTCTTT	CASSLVRTMNTEAFF
.	TRBV5-6	TRBJ1-5	.	TGTGCCAGCAGCTTGGGAAGGGGTCAGCCCCAGCATTTT	CASSLGRGQPQHF
.	TRBV9	TRBJ2-2	TRBD1	TGTGCCAGCAGCGTCCGACAGGGCACGAACACCGGGGAGCTGTTTTTT	CASSVRQGTNTGELFF